This TCR beta chain came from a study of blood T cell repertoires in COVID-19 (TCRdb year 2020). General notes on the study: The collaborator samples originated in the United States, Italy and Spain and spanned the acute and convalescent phases of COVID-19. The material from the prospective study consisted of cDNA or gDNA derived from T cells, B-cell-depleted T cells, or PBMCs. Deeply sampled blood TCRbeta repertoires from subjects exposed to, actively infected with, or recovered from COVID-19 were included in the dataset. The repertoires were released in a freely available public database intended as a resource for research on the immune response to SARS-CoV-2. Samples were obtained from the ongoing ImmuneRACE study (first 160 participants) and from some 1,200 subjects provided by 6 global collaborators. A de-identified subject ID, COVID-19 status, age in years and sex were almost always included in the sample metadata. Where available, HLA class I and class II types were taken from metadata supplied by the sample provider and were not determined by assay-based typing. Beyond this particular receptor, the publication reports: How much clinical and demographic metadata was included differed by source and by participant, and the metadata was provided uncurated.

Concerning this clone: Its cognate antigen has yet to be identified. No base qualities exist here, and no much larger clone lies one base off it.

Whole blood was collected in K2EDTA tubes by collaborating institutions according to the institutions' own protocols. For TCRbeta analysis, collaborator samples were shipped as frozen whole blood, as isolated PBMCs, or as DNA extracted from either sample type. From the cysteine up to the phenylalanine, the CDR3 has a length of 15 residues. Of the read, only the CDR3 DNA is kept; its 45 bases are in frame from base 1. CDR1 and CDR2 were assigned from the germline V gene as SGHTA and FQGNSA. The germline V end is reduced by 7 bases and the J end by 3 bases; junction bases left unmatched: 9. The immunoSEQ Assay, a bias-controlled multiplex PCR, was used to amplify TCRbeta CDR3 regions from genomic DNA. The paper's data handling went like this. The number of nucleated cells in each sample was estimated by amplification of reference gene primers within the assay. Sequence reads were collapsed and filtered to measure the absolute abundance of every unique TCRbeta CDR3 rearrangement. Productive Simpson clonality was computed per sample as the square root of Simpson's diversity index over productive rearrangements. Sourced from immuneACCESS, this table was stored by TCRdb with only in-frame sequences that have V and J called. A share of the clones is absent; for the studies checked, an unresolved V gene accounts for under half, and the remainder has no known explanation. The V and J calls and clone size are taken from that table; D and trimming were inferred from the DNA. The sample includes about 81,000 clones, with around 90% observed a single time. More than 4.5% of the sample is in the top ten clones.

Sequencing was performed on peripheral blood. The rearrangement combines TRBV7-2 with TRBJ1-2; the junction holds 9 bases that match TRBD1. This receptor was taken from a woman older than 75 with acute or convalescent COVID-19. CDR3 reads: CASTRQGQGYYGYTF. The sequence in DNA is TGTGCCAGCACCAGACAGGGACAGGGTTACTATGGCTACACCTTC.